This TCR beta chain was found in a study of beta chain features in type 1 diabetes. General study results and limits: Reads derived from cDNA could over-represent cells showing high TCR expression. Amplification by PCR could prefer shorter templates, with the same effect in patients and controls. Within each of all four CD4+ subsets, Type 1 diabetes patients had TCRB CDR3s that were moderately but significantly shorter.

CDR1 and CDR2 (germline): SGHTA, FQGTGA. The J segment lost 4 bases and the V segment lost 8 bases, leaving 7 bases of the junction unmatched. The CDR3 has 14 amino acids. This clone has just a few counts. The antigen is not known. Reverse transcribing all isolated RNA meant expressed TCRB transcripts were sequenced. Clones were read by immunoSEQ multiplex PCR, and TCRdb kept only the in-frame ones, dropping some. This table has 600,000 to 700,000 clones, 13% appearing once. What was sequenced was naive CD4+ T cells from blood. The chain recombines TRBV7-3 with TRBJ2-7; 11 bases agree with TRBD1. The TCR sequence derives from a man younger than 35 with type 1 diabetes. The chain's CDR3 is CASWGQGDRYEQYF. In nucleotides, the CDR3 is TGTGCCAGCTGGGGACAGGGGGACCGTTACGAGCAGTACTTC.